A single sample is the source of the 20 T cell receptor beta chains below, sequenced in a study of cytomegalovirus exposure and HLA in healthy donors. Only in-frame clones appear in the TCRdb table, and some are missing; sequencing was by immunoSEQ multiplex PCR. The sample contains tens of thousands of clones, roughly 90% of which appear only once. Sample: PBMCs. The source is a woman under 30 in good health and CMV-seronegative.

The rearrangement links TRBV2 to TRBJ1-2; TRBD1 aligns across 8 bases. J gave up 5 bases and V 8 bases, and 16 bases lay outside the gene matches. Germline V gene lookup returns CDR1 SNHLY and CDR2 FYNNEI. The CDR3 contains 16 residues. CDR3 sequence: CASASQTLTGGYGYTF. CDR3 nucleotide sequence: TGTGCCAGCGCCTCTCAGACCCTTACAGGGGGGTATGGCTACACCTTC.

This chain uses TRBV21-1 with TRBJ2-5; whether TRBD2, the table's D call, matches the DNA was not checked. TRBV21-1 is described as a pseudogene. This CDR3 contains 15 residues. As DNA, the CDR3 is TGTGCCAGCAGCAGGACTAGCGGGATACAAGAGACCCAGTACTTC. Protein: CASSRTSGIQETQYF.

V gene TRBV5-1 combines with J gene TRBJ2-1, with TRBD2 matching over 8 bases. From germline, CDR1 is SGHRS and CDR2 YFSETQ. The length of the CDR3 is 17 residues. Trimming removed 0 bases from V and 0 bases from J; junction bases left unmatched: 5. For the CDR3, the DNA is TGCGCCAGCAGCTTGGTTGGTAGCGGGGTCTCCTACAATGAGCAGTTCTTC. Protein: CASSLVGSGVSYNEQFF.

This clone was counted a single time. The chain links TRBV30 to TRBJ1-5; unclear D gene. This CDR3 region has 15 residues. The germline V and J ends were trimmed by 0 bases and 0 bases, with 9 bases remaining between them. Germline lookup yields CDR1 GTSNPN and CDR2 SVGIG (reference sequence). CDR3 nucleotide sequence: TGTGCCTGGAGTGTTAACGGTAATAGCAATCAGCCCCAGCATTTT. Translation gives CAWSVNGNSNQPQHF.

The chain is built from TRBV4-1 and TRBJ2-3, with TRBD2 matching 10 bases. The CDR3 loop spans 16 amino acids. Trimming at V came to 5 bases and at J to 2 bases, leaving 7 bases not matched to a gene. CDR1 is MGHRA, CDR2 YSYEKL, per germline. The CDR3 spells CASSTPSGRATDTQYF. The CDR3 coding sequence is TGCGCCAGCAGCACCCCTAGCGGGAGAGCCACAGATACGCAGTATTTT.

The chain is built from TRBV29-1 and TRBJ2-5; D might be TRBD1 (6 bases). The V end lost 3 bases, the J end lost 3 bases, and 11 bases lay between the germline ends. The V gene's germline CDR1 is SQVTM and CDR2 ANQGSEA. The CDR3 extends over 13 amino acids. CDR3 in DNA: TGCAGCGTTGATTTGTCAGGGGAAGAGACCCAGTACTTC. Protein product: CSVDLSGEETQYF.

The gene calls are TRBV28 and TRBJ2-2, with unresolved D. The CDR3 has 16 residues. Germline values: CDR1 MDHEN, CDR2 SYDVKM. V was pared by 5 bases and J by 4 bases, with 17 bases between. This CDR3 is CASSPPGSTSTGELFF. CDR3 DNA: TGTGCCAGCAGTCCCCCCGGGTCAACCAGCACCGGGGAGCTGTTTTTT.

V usage is TRBV21-1 and J usage is TRBJ2-7; the table's D call, TRBD1, was not checked against the DNA. TRBV21-1 is a known pseudogene. This CDR3 region has 16 residues. In DNA form, the CDR3 reads TGTGCCAGCAGCAAATTGGGCAGATCCCGTTCCTACGAGCAGTACTTC. This sequence encodes CASSKLGRSRSYEQYF.

V is TRBV19 and J is TRBJ2-1; 9 positions match TRBD1. Germline CDR1 and CDR2: LNHDA and SQIVND (reference sequence). This CDR3 is built from 15 residues. The V gene end was trimmed by 6 bases and the J gene end by 4 bases; junction bases not matched to a gene: 7. As DNA, the CDR3 is TGTGCCAGTAGAAGTCCCGGGACAGGGTACAATGAGCAGTTCTTC. Translating it yields CASRSPGTGYNEQFF.

The rearrangement links TRBV6-5 to TRBJ1-2; D is unresolved. Trimming pared 2 bases from V and 4 bases from J, leaving 8 bases between. This CDR3 is 13 amino acids long. The V gene's germline CDR1 is MNHEY and CDR2 SVGAGI. In DNA, the CDR3 is TGTGCCAGCAGTTACGATCGGAGCTATGGCTACACCTTC. It translates to CASSYDRSYGYTF.

The rearrangement uses TRBV6-5 and TRBJ1-6; D may be TRBD1 (6 bases). V lost 4 bases to trimming and J lost 9 bases, with 10 bases between them. This CDR3 contains 13 residues. Germline V CDR1 and CDR2: MNHEY, SVGAGI. The CDR3 protein is CASSFYRVSPLHF. DNA of the CDR3: TGTGCCAGCAGTTTCTACAGGGTTTCACCCCTCCACTTT.

The chain is built from TRBV4-1 and TRBJ1-5; TRBD1 agrees at 7 bases. V shed 0 bases and J 8 bases; nucleotides not matched to a gene: 10. The CDR3 has 16 amino acids. Germline V gene sequence: CDR1 MGHRA, CDR2 YSYEKL. The CDR3 spells CASSQELDGTAEPQHF. DNA of the CDR3: TGCGCCAGCAGCCAAGAGTTGGACGGGACAGCGGAGCCCCAGCATTTT.

This clone occurred a few times. The gene calls are TRBV5-5 and TRBJ2-7; a weak D match, TRBD1 (6 bases). With 2 bases removed from V and 6 bases from J, the gap between germline ends came to 15 bases. The CDR3 sequence is 14 residues long. The germline CDR1 and CDR2 sequences are SGHKS and YYEKEE (reference sequence). CDR3 in DNA: TGTGCCAGCAGCTTTTATACAGGGTACGGCGAGCAGTACTTC. Translated, it gives CASSFYTGYGEQYF.

This chain uses TRBV6-1 with TRBJ2-3; D unclear. Trimming shortened V by 7 bases and J by 1 base, and 9 bases separated the two germline ends. This CDR3 contains 13 residues. The germline CDR1 and CDR2 sequences are MNHNS and SASEGT. This CDR3 reads CASTLRGTDTQYF. The CDR3 coding sequence is TGTGCCAGCACCCTACGGGGCACAGATACGCAGTATTTT.

The V gene is TRBV4-1, the J gene TRBJ2-1, with 7 bases that match TRBD1. This CDR3 contains 16 residues. Looked up from germline, CDR1 is MGHRA and CDR2 is YSYEKL. The J segment lost 8 bases and the V segment lost 0 bases, leaving 10 bases of the junction unmatched. The CDR3 sequence is CASSQDKGAALDEQFF. The CDR3 nucleotides read TGCGCCAGCAGCCAAGACAAGGGGGCGGCCCTCGATGAGCAGTTCTTC.

On this clone: This CDR3 is also generated by other DNA sequences in the sample. The V gene is TRBV7-8, the J gene TRBJ2-2; no clear D. The V gene's germline CDR1 is SGHVS and CDR2 FQNEAQ. V gave up 1 base and J gave up 0 bases, with 6 bases separating them. The CDR3 is 15 residues long. The CDR3 DNA follows: TGTGCCAGCAGCTTAGTTTCGGCGAACACCGGGGAGCTGTTTTTT. It is translated as CASSLVSANTGELFF. Drawing the rest from reference TRBV7-8 and TRBJ2-2, the complete variable domain is GAGVSQSPRYKVAKRGQDVALRCDPISGHVSLFWYQQALGQGPEFLTYFQNEAQLDKSGLPSDRFFAERPEGSVSTLKIQRTQQEDSAVYLCASSLVSANTGELFFGEGSRLTVL.

The chain couples TRBV29-1 to TRBJ2-2, with 12 bases identical to TRBD2. CDR1 is SQVTM, CDR2 ANQGSEA, per germline. The CDR3 is 14 amino acids. The trim removed 7 bases at V and 6 bases at J, leaving 6 bases unmatched. The CDR3, as DNA: TGCAGCGACAAACTAGCGGGAGGATCCGGGGAGCTGTTTTTT. This sequence encodes CSDKLAGGSGELFF.

The chain recombines TRBV5-4 with TRBJ2-3; D may be TRBD2 (6 bases). Germline assignment: CDR1 SGHNT and CDR2 YYREEE (reference sequence). V lost 0 bases and J lost 3, with 11 bases in between. The CDR3 has 15 amino acids. As DNA, the CDR3 is TGTGCCAGCAGCTTGGCCGGGAGTGGAACAGATACGCAGTATTTT. This translates into CASSLAGSGTDTQYF.

The gene calls are TRBV7-2 and TRBJ1-2; D may be TRBD1 (6 bases). CDR3 length: 14 amino acids. Germline CDR1 SGHTA, CDR2 FQGNSA. The ends were cut back, 3 bases at V and 6 bases at J, with 14 bases in the middle. CDR3 coding DNA: TGTGCCAGCAGCTTGTTACAGGGCGTGCATGGCTACACCTTC. Amino acid sequence: CASSLLQGVHGYTF.

V usage is TRBV30 and J usage is TRBJ2-7, with D perhaps TRBD2 (6 bases). The CDR3 spans 14 residues. The germline gives CDR1 GTSNPN, CDR2 SVGIG (reference sequence). V lost 3 bases to trimming and J lost 1 base, with 13 bases between them. The CDR3 loop reads CAWRNGRASYEQYF. The CDR3 coding sequence is TGTGCCTGGAGGAACGGGAGAGCATCCTACGAGCAGTACTTC.